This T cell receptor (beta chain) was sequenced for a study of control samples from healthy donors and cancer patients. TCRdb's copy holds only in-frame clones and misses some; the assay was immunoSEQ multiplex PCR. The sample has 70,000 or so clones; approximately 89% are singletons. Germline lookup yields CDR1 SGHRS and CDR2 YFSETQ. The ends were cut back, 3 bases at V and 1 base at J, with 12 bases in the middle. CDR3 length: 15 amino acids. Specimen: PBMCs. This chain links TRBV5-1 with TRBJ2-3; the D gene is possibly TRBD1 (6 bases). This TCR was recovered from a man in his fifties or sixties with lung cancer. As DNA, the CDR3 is TGCGCCAGCAGCTCGAGGGACATCCGCACAGATACGCAGTATTTT. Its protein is CASSSRDIRTDTQYF. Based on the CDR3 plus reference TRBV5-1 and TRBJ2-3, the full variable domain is KAGVTQTPRYLIKTRGQQVTLSCSPISGHRSVSWYQQTPGQGLQFLFEYFSETQRNKGNFPGRFSGRQFSNSRSEMNVSTLELGDSALYLCASSSRDIRTDTQYFGPGTRLTVL.